This TCR beta chain was observed in a study of blood T cell repertoires in COVID-19. Study summary: Donors in the United States, Italy and Spain gave samples during acute or convalescent COVID-19. PBMCs, B-cell-depleted T cells, or T cells provided the cDNA or gDNA that made up the material.

As processed by the authors: Counts of nucleated cells, estimated from reference gene primer amplification, were obtained. Using immunoSEQ multiplex PCR, the repertoire was profiled, and TCRdb retains in-frame clones only, with some absent. For V, J and clone size, that table is used; D and trimming come from the DNA. The table lists fewer than 250,000 clones, around 86% of them singletons. The CDR3 runs to 14 residues. CDR1 LNHNV and CDR2 YYDKDF come from the germline V gene (reference sequence). V dropped 4 bases and J dropped 4; count of bases not matched to a gene: 6. The V and J genes are TRBV15 and TRBJ1-1; the match to TRBD1 covers 7 bases. The source material was peripheral blood. The clonotype originates from a woman aged 60 to 75 who had recovered from COVID-19. CDR3 nucleotide sequence: TGTGCCACCAGCACTGAGACAGGGATCACTGAAGCTTTCTTT. It encodes CATSTETGITEAFF.